A single sample is the source of the 16 T cell receptor beta chains below, sequenced in a study of T cells in Graves' hyperthyroidism and ophthalmopathy. Amplified TCR beta CDR3 regions came from RNA transcripts. First-round RT-PCR of the TCR CDR3 relied on the HTBI primer set. MiXCR was run by TCRdb on the multiplex PCR reads, yielding one entry per CDR3 protein. In the table there are more than 600,000 distinct CDR3 sequences, about a sixth of which are singletons. Sequencing was carried out using blood. Receptor source: a man in his late teens or twenties with Graves' hyperthyroidism.

At least ten counts were recorded for this clonotype. The chain combines TRBV30 with TRBJ1-4, with D maybe TRBD1 (6 bases). The CDR3 consists of 12 residues. V lost 3 bases, J lost 7 bases, and 9 bases lay in between. Germline V gives CDR1 GTSNPN, CDR2 SVGIG (reference sequence). CDR3 amino acids: CAWRTGLEKLFF. DNA of the CDR3: TGTGCCTGGAGGACAGGCCTTGAAAAACTGTTTTTT. The whole variable domain, remainder taken from reference TRBV30 and TRBJ1-4, is SQTIHQWPATLVQPVGSPLSLECTVEGTSNPNLYWYRQAAGRGLQLLFYSVGIGQISSEVPQNLSASRPQDRQFILSSKKLLLSDSGFYLCAWRTGLEKLFFGSGTQLSVL.

The chain recombines TRBV5-1 with TRBJ2-5, with D possibly called TRBD1 or TRBD2 (6 bases each). CDR3 length: 14 residues. Deletions cut 0 bases from V and 5 bases from J, with 11 bases between. Germline loops: CDR1 SGHRS, CDR2 YFSETQ. The CDR3 reads CASSLVPGAETQYF. The CDR3 DNA sequence: TGCGCCAGCAGCTTGGTACCGGGGGCGGAGACCCAGTACTTC.

This rearrangement joins TRBV6-5 to TRBJ2-5, with D possibly matching TRBD1 (6 bases). The CDR3 consists of 14 residues. Trimming took off 2 bases at V and 3 bases at J, with 10 bases between the two ends. Germline assignment: CDR1 MNHEY and CDR2 SVGAGI. The CDR3 DNA follows: TGTGCCAGCAGTTACACAGGACAGAAAGAGACCCAGTACTTC. Translation: CASSYTGQKETQYF.

This clonotype has a count of ten or more. The CDR3 protein is CASSKGQSSYNEQFF. The CDR3 nucleotides read TGTGCCAGCAGTAAGGGACAGAGCTCCTACAATGAGCAGTTCTTC. V is TRBV27 and J is TRBJ2-1; 7 bases are a match to TRBD1. The CDR3 runs to 15 residues. Germline CDR1 and CDR2: MNHEY and SMNVEV (reference sequence). J lost 0 bases, V lost 5 bases, and 4 bases had no gene match.

The chain carries TRBV18 and TRBJ2-7; D gene uncertain. CDR3 length: 13 residues. Per the germline V gene, CDR1 is KGHSH and CDR2 is LQKENI. V lost 5 bases and J 4 bases, leaving 12 bases between the germline ends. CDR3 bases: TGTGCCAGCTCAAACGACTTTCGGTACGAGCAGTACTTC. This encodes CASSNDFRYEQYF.

This clonotype was observed at least ten times. The gene calls are TRBV7-9 and TRBJ2-3; D is unresolved. Trimming removed 5 bases at V and 2 bases at J, with 14 bases between. This CDR3 has 15 amino acids. Germline assignment: CDR1 SEHNR and CDR2 FQNEAQ (reference sequence). CDR3 in amino acids: CASSPRRDHTDTQYF. The DNA of the CDR3 is TGTGCCAGCAGCCCCAGACGAGACCACACAGATACGCAGTATTTT.

The chain recombines TRBV6-8 with TRBJ1-5; 10 nucleotides align to TRBD1. J gave up 3 bases and V 5 bases, and 19 bases lay outside the gene matches. The germline gives CDR1 MNHGY, CDR2 SAAAGT. This CDR3 is 20 amino acids long. The CDR3 region has the DNA TGTGCCAGCAGTACCACAAACGGGACAGGGGTGGAAAGTAACAATCAGCCCCAGCATTTT. Its translation is CASSTTNGTGVESNNQPQHF.

The sample holds many counts of this clonotype. The J gene is TRBJ2-1, the V gene TRBV20-1; D call uncertain. V was clipped by 3 bases and J by 2 bases, with 5 bases between them. Per the germline V gene, CDR1 is DFQATT and CDR2 is SNEGSKA (reference sequence). This CDR3 comprises 12 residues. The CDR3 DNA sequence: TGCAGTGCTAGTCTAACCTACAATGAGCAGTTCTTC. Residues: CSASLTYNEQFF.

The chain employs TRBV20-1 and TRBJ2-3, with D perhaps TRBD2 (5 bases). V was trimmed by 3 bases and J by 3 bases, leaving 13 bases between them. The CDR3 consists of 14 residues. CDR1 is DFQATT, CDR2 SNEGSKA, per germline (reference sequence). The CDR3 coding sequence is TGCAGTGCTAGCAGAACCAGAGGGACAGATACGCAGTATTTT. As protein: CSASRTRGTDTQYF.

Notes on this clonotype: A much larger clone sits a single nucleotide away, making a read error possible. This sequence joins TRBV28 and TRBJ2-1, with D possibly being TRBD1 (6 bases). Germline CDR1 and CDR2: MDHEN and SYDVKM. The length of the CDR3 is 13 residues. The V and J ends lost 8 bases and 6 bases respectively, with 14 bases between them. CDR3 sequence (DNA): TGTGCCAGCGGCATACAGGGCGCCAATGAGCAGTTCTTC. Amino acids: CASGIQGANEQFF.

The J gene is TRBJ2-3, the V gene TRBV2; D remains unclear. Between the trimmed V and J ends, which lost 7 bases and 2 bases, there was a span of 13 bases. Per germline, CDR1 SNHLY and CDR2 FYNNEI. The CDR3 sequence is 14 residues long. CDR3 coding DNA: TGTGCCAGCATGGAAGGCAGACCCACAGATACGCAGTATTTT. This translates into CASMEGRPTDTQYF. Based on the CDR3 plus reference TRBV2 and TRBJ2-3, the full variable domain is EPEVTQTPSHQVTQMGQEVILRCVPISNHLYFYWYRQILGQKVEFLVSFYNNEISEKSEIFDDQFSVERPDGSNFTLKIRSTKLEDSAMYFCASMEGRPTDTQYFGPGTRLTVL.

This clonotype turned up a few times. The V gene is TRBV27, the J gene TRBJ1-6; perhaps TRBD1 as D (6 bases). The V end lost 0 bases, the J end lost 13 bases, and 19 bases lay between the germline ends. Germline loops: CDR1 MNHEY, CDR2 SMNVEV (reference sequence). CDR3 length: 16 amino acids. This CDR3 reads CASSLSAGGGTSPLHF. The CDR3 nucleotides are TGTGCCAGCAGTTTATCAGCGGGGGGCGGGACTTCGCCCCTCCACTTT.

The chain uses TRBV20-1 and TRBJ1-1; maybe TRBD1 (6 bases). With 4 bases removed from V and 0 bases from J, the gap between germline ends came to 9 bases. The CDR3 has 13 residues. From germline, CDR1 is DFQATT and CDR2 SNEGSKA (reference sequence). The CDR3 sequence is CSAKDRVNTEAFF. The CDR3 bases are TGCAGTGCTAAGGACAGAGTGAACACTGAAGCTTTCTTT.

The chain joins TRBV29-1 to TRBJ2-3, with a tentative D call TRBD2 (6 bases). The CDR3 contains 15 residues. The V end lost 7 bases, the J end lost 0 bases, and 17 bases lay between the germline ends. Germline CDR1 is SQVTM and CDR2 is ANQGSEA. CDR3 sequence (DNA): TGCAGCGGTGGGGGGAGCGGAAAAAGCACAGATACGCAGTATTTT. Its translation is CSGGGSGKSTDTQYF.

The chain joins TRBV19 to TRBJ2-7; D gene ambiguous. Germline CDR1 LNHDA, CDR2 SQIVND (reference sequence). V was cut by 6 bases and J by 0 bases, with 12 bases left in between. The CDR3 has 14 amino acids. The CDR3 protein is CASRDHTNSYEQYF. The CDR3 coding sequence is TGTGCCAGTAGGGATCACACGAACTCCTACGAGCAGTACTTC. Complete variable domain (other parts from reference TRBV19 and TRBJ2-7): DGGITQSPKYLFRKEGQNVTLSCEQNLNHDAMYWYRQDPGQGLRLIYYSQIVNDFQKGDIAEGYSVSREKKESFPLTVTSAQKNPTAFYLCASRDHTNSYEQYFGPGTRLTVT.

This clonotype was observed at least ten times. The chain uses TRBV28 and TRBJ2-3; 7 nucleotides align to TRBD2. CDR1 is MDHEN, CDR2 SYDVKM, per germline. With V trimmed by 3 bases and J by 6 bases, 30 bases remained unmatched. The CDR3 consists of 22 residues. The CDR3 DNA is TGTGCCAGCAGTTTCTGGGTGGAATTTATGGGACCTCAGACTAGCCCCCAGGATACGCAGTATTTT. Its translation is CASSFWVEFMGPQTSPQDTQYF.